A single sample is the source of the 4 T cell receptor beta chains below, sequenced in a study of blood T cell repertoires in COVID-19. Profiled with immunoSEQ multiplex PCR; TCRdb holds only in-frame clones, not every one. This table holds roughly 80,000 clones, around 76% found once. The sample was peripheral blood. The source is a human donor in a cohort sampled during active COVID-19.

V and J are TRBV3-1 (or the pseudogene TRBV3-2) and TRBJ1-3, with D possibly TRBD1 on 5 matching bases. The germline V gene has CDR1 LGHDT and CDR2 YNNKEL (reference sequence). Trimming cost V 1 base and J 3 bases, with 13 bases left between them. This CDR3 spans 16 amino acids. This chain's CDR3 is CASSQVAGVGGNTIYF. CDR3 DNA sequence: TGTGCCAGCAGCCAAGTGGCGGGGGTAGGTGGAAACACCATATATTTT.

The chain recombines TRBV19 with TRBJ1-1; D remains ambiguous. Trimming removed 1 base at V and 0 bases at J, with 12 bases between. CDR1 and CDR2 from the germline V gene are LNHDA and SQIVND (reference sequence). The CDR3 totals 16 residues. Here the CDR3 DNA reads TGTGCCAGTAGTATAGTCTATCGCGCGTTGAACACTGAAGCTTTCTTT. This encodes CASSIVYRALNTEAFF.

This clone appeared once. This sequence joins TRBV3-1 (or the pseudogene TRBV3-2) and TRBJ2-5, with TRBD2 identical over 7 bases. The germline V gene encodes CDR1 LGHDT and CDR2 YNNKEL (reference sequence). The length of the CDR3 is 12 residues. V lost 1 base, J lost 7 bases, and 0 bases stayed unmatched. The CDR3 region is CASSQGGGTQYF. The CDR3 DNA sequence: TGTGCCAGCAGCCAAGGGGGGGGGACCCAGTACTTC.

The chain is built from TRBV5-1 and TRBJ1-1, with 9 bases that match TRBD1. This CDR3 is built from 16 residues. CDR1 and CDR2 (germline): SGHRS, YFSETQ. V gave up 2 bases and J gave up 3 bases; unmatched junction bases: 8. Written as DNA, the CDR3 is TGCGCCAGCAGCTTCCAGGGACAGGGTCCGGACACTGAAGCTTTCTTT. The encoded protein is CASSFQGQGPDTEAFF.